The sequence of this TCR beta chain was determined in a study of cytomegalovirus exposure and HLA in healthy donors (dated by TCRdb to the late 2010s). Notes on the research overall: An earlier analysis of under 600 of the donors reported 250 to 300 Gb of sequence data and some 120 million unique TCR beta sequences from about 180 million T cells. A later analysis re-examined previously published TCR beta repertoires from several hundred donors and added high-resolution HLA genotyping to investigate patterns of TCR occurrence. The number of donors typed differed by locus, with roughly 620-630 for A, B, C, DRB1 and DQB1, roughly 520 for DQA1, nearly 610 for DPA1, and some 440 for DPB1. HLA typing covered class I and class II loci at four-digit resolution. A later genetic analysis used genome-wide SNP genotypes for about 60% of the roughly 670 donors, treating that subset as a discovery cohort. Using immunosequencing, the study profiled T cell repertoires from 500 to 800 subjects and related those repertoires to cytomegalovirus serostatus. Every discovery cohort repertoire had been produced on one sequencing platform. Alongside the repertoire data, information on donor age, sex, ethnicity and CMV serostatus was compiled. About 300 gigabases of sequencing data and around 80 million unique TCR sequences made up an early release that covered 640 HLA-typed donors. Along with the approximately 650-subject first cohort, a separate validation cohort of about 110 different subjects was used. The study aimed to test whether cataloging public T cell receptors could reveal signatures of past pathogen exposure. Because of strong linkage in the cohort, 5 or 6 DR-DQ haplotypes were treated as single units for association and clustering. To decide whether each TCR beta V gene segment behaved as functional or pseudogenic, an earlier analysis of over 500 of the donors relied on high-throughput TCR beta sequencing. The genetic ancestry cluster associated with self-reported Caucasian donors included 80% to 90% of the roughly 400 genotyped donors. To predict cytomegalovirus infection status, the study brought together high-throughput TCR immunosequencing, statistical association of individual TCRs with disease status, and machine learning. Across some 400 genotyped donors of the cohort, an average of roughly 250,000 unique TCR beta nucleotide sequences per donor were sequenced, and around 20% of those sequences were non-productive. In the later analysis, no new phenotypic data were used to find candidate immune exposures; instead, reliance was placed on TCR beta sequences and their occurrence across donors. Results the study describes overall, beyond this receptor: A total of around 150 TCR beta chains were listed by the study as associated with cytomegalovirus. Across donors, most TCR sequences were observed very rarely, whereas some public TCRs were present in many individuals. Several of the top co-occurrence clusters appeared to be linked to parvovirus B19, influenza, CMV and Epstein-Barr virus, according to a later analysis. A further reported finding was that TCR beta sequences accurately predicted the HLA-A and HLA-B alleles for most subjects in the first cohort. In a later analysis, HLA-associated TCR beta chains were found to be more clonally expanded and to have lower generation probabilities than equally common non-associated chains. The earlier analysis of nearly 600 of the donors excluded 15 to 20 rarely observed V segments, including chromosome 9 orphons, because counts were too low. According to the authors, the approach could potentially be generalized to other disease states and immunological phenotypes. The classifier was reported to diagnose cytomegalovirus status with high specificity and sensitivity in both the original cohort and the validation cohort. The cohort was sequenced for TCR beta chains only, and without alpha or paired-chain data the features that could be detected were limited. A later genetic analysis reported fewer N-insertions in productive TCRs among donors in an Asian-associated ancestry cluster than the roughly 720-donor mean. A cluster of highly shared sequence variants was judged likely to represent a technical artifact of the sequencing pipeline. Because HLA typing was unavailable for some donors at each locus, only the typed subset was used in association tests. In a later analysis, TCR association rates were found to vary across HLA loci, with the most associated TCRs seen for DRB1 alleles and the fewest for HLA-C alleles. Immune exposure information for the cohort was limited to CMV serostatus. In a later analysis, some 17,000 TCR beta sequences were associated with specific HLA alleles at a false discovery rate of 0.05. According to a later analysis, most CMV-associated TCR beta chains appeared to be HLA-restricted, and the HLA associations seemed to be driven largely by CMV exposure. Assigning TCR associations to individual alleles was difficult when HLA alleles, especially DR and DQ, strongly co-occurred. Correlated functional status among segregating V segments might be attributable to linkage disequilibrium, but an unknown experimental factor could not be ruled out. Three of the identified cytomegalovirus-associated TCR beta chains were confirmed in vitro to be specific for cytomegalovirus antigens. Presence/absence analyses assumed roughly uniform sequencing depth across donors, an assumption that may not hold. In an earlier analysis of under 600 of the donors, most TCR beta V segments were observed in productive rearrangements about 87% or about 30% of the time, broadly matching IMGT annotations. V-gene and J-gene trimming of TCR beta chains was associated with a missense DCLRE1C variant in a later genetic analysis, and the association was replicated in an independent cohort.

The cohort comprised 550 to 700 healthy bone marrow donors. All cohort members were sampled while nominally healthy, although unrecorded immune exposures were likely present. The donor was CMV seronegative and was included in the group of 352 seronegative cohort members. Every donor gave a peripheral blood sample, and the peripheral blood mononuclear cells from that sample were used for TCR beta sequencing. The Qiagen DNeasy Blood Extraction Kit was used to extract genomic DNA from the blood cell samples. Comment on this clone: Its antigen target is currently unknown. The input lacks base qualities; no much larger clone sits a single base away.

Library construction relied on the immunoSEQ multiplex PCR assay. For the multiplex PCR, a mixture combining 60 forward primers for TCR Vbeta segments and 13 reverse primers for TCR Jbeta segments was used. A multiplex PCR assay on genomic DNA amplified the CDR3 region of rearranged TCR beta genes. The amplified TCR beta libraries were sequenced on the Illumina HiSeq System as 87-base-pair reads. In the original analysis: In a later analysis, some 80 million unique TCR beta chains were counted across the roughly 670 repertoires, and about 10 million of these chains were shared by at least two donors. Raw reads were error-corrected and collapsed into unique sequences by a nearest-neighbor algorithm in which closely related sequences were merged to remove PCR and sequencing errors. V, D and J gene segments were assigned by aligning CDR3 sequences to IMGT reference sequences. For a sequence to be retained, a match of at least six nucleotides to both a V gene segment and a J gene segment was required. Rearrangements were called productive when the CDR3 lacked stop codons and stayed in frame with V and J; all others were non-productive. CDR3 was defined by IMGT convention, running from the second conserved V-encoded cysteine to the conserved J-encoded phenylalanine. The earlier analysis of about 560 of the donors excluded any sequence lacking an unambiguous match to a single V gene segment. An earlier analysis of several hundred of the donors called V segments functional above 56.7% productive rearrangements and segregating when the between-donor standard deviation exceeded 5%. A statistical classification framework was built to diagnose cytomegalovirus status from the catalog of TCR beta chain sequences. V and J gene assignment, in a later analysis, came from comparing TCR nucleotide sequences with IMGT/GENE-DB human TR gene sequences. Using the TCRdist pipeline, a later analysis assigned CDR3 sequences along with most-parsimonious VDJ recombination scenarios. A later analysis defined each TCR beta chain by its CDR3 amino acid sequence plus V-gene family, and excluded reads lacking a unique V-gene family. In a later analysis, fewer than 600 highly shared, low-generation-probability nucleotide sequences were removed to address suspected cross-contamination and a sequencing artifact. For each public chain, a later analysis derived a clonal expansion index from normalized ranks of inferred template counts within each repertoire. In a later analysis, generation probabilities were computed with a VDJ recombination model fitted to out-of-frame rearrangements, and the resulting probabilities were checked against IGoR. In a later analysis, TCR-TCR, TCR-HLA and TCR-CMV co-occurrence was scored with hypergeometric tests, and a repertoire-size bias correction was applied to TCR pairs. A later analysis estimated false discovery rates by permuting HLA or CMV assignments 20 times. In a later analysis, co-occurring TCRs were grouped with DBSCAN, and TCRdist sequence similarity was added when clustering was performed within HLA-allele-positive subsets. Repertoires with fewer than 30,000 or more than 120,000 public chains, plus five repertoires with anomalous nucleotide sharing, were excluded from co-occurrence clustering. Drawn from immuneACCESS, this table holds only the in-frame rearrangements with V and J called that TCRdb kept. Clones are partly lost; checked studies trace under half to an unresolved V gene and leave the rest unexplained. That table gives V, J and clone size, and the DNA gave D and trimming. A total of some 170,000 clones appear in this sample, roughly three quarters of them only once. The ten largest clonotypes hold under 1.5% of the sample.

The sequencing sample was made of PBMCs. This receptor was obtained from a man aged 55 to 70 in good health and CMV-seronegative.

In nucleotides, the sequence is TGTGCCAGCAGCTTAGAAATGGCGGGGATCACGCACGAGCAGTACTTC. Its product reads: CASSLEMAGITHEQYF. Recombination linked TRBV7-8 to TRBJ2-7; TRBD2 is perhaps the D gene, given 6 matching bases. The CDR3, cysteine through phenylalanine, is 16 amino acids long. The retained sequence is limited to the CDR3, 48 bases, with the frame set at the first base. From the germline V gene, CDR1 is SGHVS and CDR2 is FQNEAQ. V sheds 1 base and J sheds 5 bases, leaving 18 bases between their ends.